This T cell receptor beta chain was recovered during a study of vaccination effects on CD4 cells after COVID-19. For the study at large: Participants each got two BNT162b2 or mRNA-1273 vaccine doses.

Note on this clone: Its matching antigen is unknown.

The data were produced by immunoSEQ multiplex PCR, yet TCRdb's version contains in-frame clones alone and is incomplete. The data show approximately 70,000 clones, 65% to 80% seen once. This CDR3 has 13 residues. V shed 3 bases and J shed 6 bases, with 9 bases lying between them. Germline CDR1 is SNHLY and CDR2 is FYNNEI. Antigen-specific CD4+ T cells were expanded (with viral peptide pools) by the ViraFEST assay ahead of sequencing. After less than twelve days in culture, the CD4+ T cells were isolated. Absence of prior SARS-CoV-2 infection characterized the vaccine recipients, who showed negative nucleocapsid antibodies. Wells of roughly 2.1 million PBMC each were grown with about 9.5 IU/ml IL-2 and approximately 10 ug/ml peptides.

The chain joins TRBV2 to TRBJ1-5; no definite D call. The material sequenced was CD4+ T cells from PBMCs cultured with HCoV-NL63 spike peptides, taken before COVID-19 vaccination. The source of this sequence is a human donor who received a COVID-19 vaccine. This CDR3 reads CASSEEGAQPQHF. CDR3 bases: TGTGCCAGCAGTGAGGAAGGAGCTCAGCCCCAGCATTTT.